The 27 T cell receptor beta chains below were found in one sample sequenced in a study of blood T cell repertoires in COVID-19. TCRdb's copy holds only in-frame clones and misses some; the assay was immunoSEQ multiplex PCR. The data contain 100,000 to 150,000 clones, more than 75% of them singletons. The sequenced material came from peripheral blood. The receptors derive from a human donor in a cohort sampled during active COVID-19.

The CDR3 DNA is TGTGCCAGCAGCTTTGGGTTCTCGGGTCAGAGCCTCTACACCTTC. Translated: CASSFGFSGQSLYTF. J is TRBJ1-2 and V is TRBV5-5; the D is unclear. This CDR3 has 15 residues. Trimming left V 2 bases short and J 10 bases short, with 21 bases between. Germline V lookup: CDR1 SGHKS, CDR2 YYEKEE (reference sequence).

CDR3 in DNA: TGCGCCAGCAGCTTGGTGGCCTCCACAGATACGCAGTATTTT. Protein: CASSLVASTDTQYF. V usage is TRBV5-1 and J usage is TRBJ2-3; no clear D gene. The length of the CDR3 is 14 residues. CDR1 is SGHRS and CDR2 is YFSETQ in the germline V gene. Trimming cost V 0 bases and J 2 bases, with 7 bases left between them.

This rearrangement joins TRBV2 to TRBJ2-2; D is possibly TRBD1 (6 bases). In germline, CDR1 is SNHLY, CDR2 FYNNEI. V dropped 7 bases and J dropped 4 bases, with 13 bases sitting between them. This CDR3 spans 14 amino acids. The CDR3 region is CASIPDRGTGELFF. In DNA, the CDR3 is TGTGCCAGCATTCCGGACAGAGGCACCGGGGAGCTGTTTTTT.

V is TRBV28 and J is TRBJ2-5, with D maybe TRBD2 (6 bases). CDR3 length: 15 residues. The germline V and J ends were trimmed by 5 bases and 4 bases, with 17 bases remaining between them. Germline V lookup: CDR1 MDHEN, CDR2 SYDVKM. CDR3 region: CASSPPGSLGETQYF. The CDR3 DNA follows: TGTGCCAGCAGTCCCCCCGGGAGTCTGGGAGAGACCCAGTACTTC.

With respect to this clone: One end of the junction does not line up with germline, which may come from a read error. This chain joins TRBV7-7 and TRBJ1-6; tentatively, D is TRBD1 (5 bases). Germline V gene data show CDR1 as SSHAT and CDR2 as FNYEAQ (reference sequence). There are 14 residues in the CDR3. Here the CDR3 reads CASSQGSRNSPLHF. In DNA, the CDR3 is TGTGCTAGCAGCCAGGGTTCGCGGAATTCACCCCTCCACTTT.

This clone was counted only a few times. The chain employs TRBV6-5 and TRBJ1-2; 8 positions agree with TRBD1. CDR1 MNHEY and CDR2 SVGAGI come from the germline V gene. This CDR3 spans 15 amino acids. With 6 bases clipped from V and 2 bases from J, the junction kept 8 bases outside the gene matches. The CDR3 is CASRETGVSNYGYTF. For the CDR3, the DNA is TGTGCCAGCAGGGAGACAGGGGTCAGCAACTATGGCTACACCTTC.

The chain recombines TRBV28 with TRBJ2-7; D not resolved. The CDR3 is 13 amino acids. Germline CDR1 reads MDHEN; CDR2 reads SYDVKM. Trimming left V 2 bases short and J 9 bases short, with 14 bases between. CDR3 coding DNA: TGTGCCAGCAGTTTACCGGCTCCCCCGGGGCAGTACTTC. It specifies CASSLPAPPGQYF.

The gene calls are TRBV5-6 and TRBJ1-2; 9 bases are a match to TRBD1. Germline CDR1 is SGHDT and CDR2 is YYEEEE. The CDR3 length is 16 residues. V lost 4 bases, J lost 5 bases, and 12 bases stayed unmatched. DNA for the CDR3: TGTGCCAGCAGCCTTCCATACGACAGGGGGTTGTATGGCTACACCTTC. This sequence encodes CASSLPYDRGLYGYTF. Using reference TRBV5-6 and TRBJ1-2 for the parts outside the CDR3, the full variable domain is DAGVTQSPTHLIKTRGQQVTLRCSPKSGHDTVSWYQQALGQGPQFIFQYYEEEERQRGNFPDRFSGHQFPNYSSELNVNALLLGDSALYLCASSLPYDRGLYGYTFGSGTRLTVV.

This chain uses TRBV18 with TRBJ2-5; 8 nucleotides line up with TRBD1. In germline, CDR1 is KGHSH, CDR2 LQKENI. V dropped 8 bases and J dropped 5; count of bases not matched to a gene: 7. This CDR3 has 13 residues. The DNA for the CDR3 is TGTGCCAGCCAGCAGGGGGCCTTGGAGACCCAGTACTTC. This encodes CASQQGALETQYF.

V gene TRBV7-2 combines with J gene TRBJ2-2; D unresolved. V gave up 2 bases and J gave up 2 bases, with 9 bases separating them. The CDR3 runs to 15 residues. The germline V gene has CDR1 SGHTA and CDR2 FQGNSA. The CDR3 loop reads CASSLSTANTGELFF. CDR3 DNA sequence: TGTGCCAGCAGCTTAAGCACCGCCAACACCGGGGAGCTGTTTTTT.

The CDR3 loop is CASSPFSGTNTGELFF. The CDR3 DNA follows: TGTGCCAGTAGTCCCTTCAGCGGGACTAACACCGGGGAGCTGTTTTTT. The chain is built from TRBV19 and TRBJ2-2; 7 bases fit TRBD2. Germline trimming cut 5 bases from V and 2 bases from J; bases unmatched to any gene: 8. Per germline, CDR1 LNHDA and CDR2 SQIVND (reference sequence). The CDR3 length is 16 residues.

The rearrangement uses TRBV10-3 and TRBJ2-1, with no clear D. The CDR3 totals 12 residues. Germline CDR1 is ENHRY and CDR2 is SYGVKD. The ends were cut back, 3 bases at V and 4 bases at J, with 4 bases in the middle. The CDR3, as DNA: TGTGCCATCAGTGACAGTTACAATGAGCAGTTCTTC. Encoded protein: CAISDSYNEQFF.

In this sample, this clone turned up a few times. This chain connects TRBV19 to TRBJ1-1; D uncertain. Trimming removed 7 bases at V and 2 bases at J, with 17 bases between. This CDR3 contains 15 residues. The V gene's germline CDR1 is LNHDA and CDR2 SQIVND (reference sequence). Written as DNA, the CDR3 is TGTGCCAGTAAGATCGGGAACTTGGGAAACACTGAAGCTTTCTTT. Its translation: CASKIGNLGNTEAFF.

The V gene is TRBV14, the J gene TRBJ1-2; maybe TRBD1 (6 bases). This CDR3 is 14 amino acids long. Germline lookup yields CDR1 SGHDN and CDR2 FVKESK. V lost 0 bases and J 7 bases, leaving 12 bases between the germline ends. CDR3 sequence: CASSQEWGLGGYTF. CDR3 nucleotides: TGTGCCAGCAGCCAAGAATGGGGGCTGGGTGGCTACACCTTC. Variable domain in full (rest from reference TRBV14 and TRBJ1-2): EAGVTQFPSHSVIEKGQTVTLRCDPISGHDNLYWYRRVMGKEIKFLLHFVKESKQDESGMPNNRFLAERTGGTYSTLKVQPAELEDSGVYFCASSQEWGLGGYTFGSGTRLTVV.

The V call is TRBV9, the J call TRBJ2-1; the match to TRBD2 covers 13 bases. Germline V gives CDR1 SGDLS, CDR2 YYNGEE. V was clipped by 2 bases and J by 0 bases; unmatched bases: 11. CDR3 size: 20 residues. CDR3 protein: CASSVLPTRTSGSSYNEQFF. The CDR3 coding sequence is TGTGCCAGCAGCGTTCTACCGACACGGACTAGCGGGAGCTCCTACAATGAGCAGTTCTTC. Supplemented by reference TRBV9 and TRBJ2-1, the full variable domain reads DSGVTQTPKHLITATGQRVTLRCSPRSGDLSVYWYQQSLDQGLQFLIQYYNGEERAKGNILERFSAQQFPDLHSELNLSSLELGDSALYFCASSVLPTRTSGSSYNEQFFGPGTRLTVL.

The chain carries TRBV9 and TRBJ2-3; tentative D call: TRBD2 (6 bases). V lost 3 bases and J 2 bases, leaving 13 bases between the germline ends. The CDR3 has 15 amino acids. CDR1 and CDR2 from the germline V gene are SGDLS and YYNGEE. The CDR3 bases are TGTGCCAGCAGCGACGGGACTCTTCTCACAGATACGCAGTATTTT. Encoded protein: CASSDGTLLTDTQYF.

The chain has TRBV30 and TRBJ2-1; 9 bases are shared with TRBD1. This CDR3 has 15 amino acids. With V trimmed by 2 bases and J by 6 bases, 8 bases remained unmatched. Germline CDR1 reads GTSNPN; CDR2 reads SVGIG (reference sequence). CDR3 sequence (DNA): TGTGCCTGGAGTTCCGGGACAGGGATTTTCAATGAGCAGTTCTTC. The encoded protein is CAWSSGTGIFNEQFF.

V is TRBV4-1 and J is TRBJ2-7; D uncertain. The germline V gene encodes CDR1 MGHRA and CDR2 YSYEKL. The CDR3 is 14 residues long. V was clipped by 1 base and J by 3 bases, with 10 bases between them. The DNA of the CDR3 is TGCGCCAGCAGCCAAGGACTGATAAACTACGAGCAGTACTTC. Protein: CASSQGLINYEQYF.

The V gene is TRBV19, the J gene TRBJ2-1, with TRBD2 matching 9 bases. V lost 5 bases to trimming and J lost 14 bases; unmatched junction nucleotides: 10. From germline, CDR1 is LNHDA and CDR2 SQIVND (reference sequence). The CDR3 is made up of 13 amino acids. In nucleotides, the CDR3 is TGTGCCAGTAGTTTGCGGGAGGGCCTGGAAGAGTTCTTC. The encoded protein is CASSLREGLEEFF.

This clone was detected only once. This chain uses TRBV6-1 with TRBJ1-3; no definite D call. The CDR3 totals 17 residues. V lost 4 bases and J 2 bases, leaving 18 bases between the germline ends. CDR1 and CDR2 (germline): MNHNS, SASEGT. The CDR3 sequence is CASSVHLRESPGNTIYF. The CDR3 bases are TGTGCCAGCAGTGTACATCTTAGGGAGAGCCCTGGAAACACCATATATTTT.

The table lists this clone with a count of one. This rearrangement joins TRBV9 to TRBJ2-5; TRBD2 agrees at 11 bases. The CDR3 runs 16 residues. V was pared by 4 bases and J by 4 bases, with 9 bases of the junction left unmatched. Germline V CDR1 and CDR2: SGDLS, YYNGEE. DNA of the CDR3: TGTGCCAGCAGCCCTCGGGTAGCGGGGGGGCGAGAGACCCAGTACTTC. It specifies CASSPRVAGGRETQYF. Full variable domain (outside the CDR3, taken from reference TRBV9 and TRBJ2-5): DSGVTQTPKHLITATGQRVTLRCSPRSGDLSVYWYQQSLDQGLQFLIQYYNGEERAKGNILERFSAQQFPDLHSELNLSSLELGDSALYFCASSPRVAGGRETQYFGPGTRLLVL.

The chain has TRBV5-1 and TRBJ2-1; 7 bases align to TRBD2. The CDR3 totals 13 residues. The germline V gene has CDR1 SGHRS and CDR2 YFSETQ. V shed 10 bases, J shed 8 bases, and the junction held 12 bases outside the gene matches. The CDR3 here is CAVRRAGEYEQFF. CDR3 nucleotides: TGCGCCGTCAGGCGGGCGGGAGAATATGAGCAGTTCTTC.

The chain joins TRBV6-4 to TRBJ2-2; tentative D call: TRBD2 (6 bases). V shed 2 bases and J shed 6 bases, with 10 bases lying between them. The CDR3 totals 14 residues. Germline values: CDR1 MRHNA, CDR2 SNTAGT. This CDR3 reads CASSDRGGAGELFF. Written as DNA, the CDR3 is TGTGCCAGCAGTGACAGAGGAGGGGCCGGGGAGCTGTTTTTT.

This clone was counted ten times or more. The gene calls are TRBV6-5 and TRBJ2-1; 11 nucleotides align to TRBD1. This CDR3 comprises 15 residues. Germline CDR1 and CDR2: MNHEY and SVGAGI. Trimming removed 5 bases from V and 6 bases from J; junction bases left unmatched: 6. CDR3 DNA sequence: TGTGCCAGCAGTCAGGGACAGGGGGTTATCAATGAGCAGTTCTTC. Amino acid sequence: CASSQGQGVINEQFF.

Notes on this clone: The sample contains more than one DNA sequence encoding this CDR3. V usage is TRBV28 and J usage is TRBJ2-7; unclear D gene. Trimming stripped 5 bases from V and 0 bases from J, with 5 bases between. Per germline, CDR1 MDHEN and CDR2 SYDVKM. The CDR3 spans 12 residues. The CDR3 loop reads CASSPSSYEQYF. CDR3 nucleotides: TGTGCCAGCAGTCCTAGCTCCTACGAGCAGTACTTC.

The chain recombines TRBV3-1 (or the pseudogene TRBV3-2) with TRBJ2-7; 14 bases map to TRBD2. Germline V gene sequence: CDR1 LGHDT, CDR2 YNNKEL (reference sequence). The CDR3 length is 18 residues. V was pared by 4 bases and J by 4 bases, with 12 bases of the junction left unmatched. CDR3 sequence reads: CASSPGLAGEDSGYEQYF. CDR3 DNA sequence: TGTGCCAGCAGCCCGGGACTAGCGGGAGAGGATAGCGGTTACGAGCAGTACTTC.

This sequence joins TRBV10-3 and TRBJ2-7; possibly TRBD2 for D (6 bases). The germline CDR1 and CDR2 sequences are ENHRY and SYGVKD. Between the trimmed V and J ends, which lost 11 bases and 0 bases, there was a span of 17 bases. There are 14 residues in the CDR3. For the CDR3, the DNA is TGTGCCGCCGGTGGACGGGAGAGCTCCTACGAGCAGTACTTC. This encodes CAAGGRESSYEQYF.